The clone carrying this T cell receptor (beta chain) was seen only a few times. The antigen is undetermined. This sample is part of a study of T cells in localized non-small cell lung cancer. Study-level points and caveats: Measurement of T cell clonality placed uninvolved adjacent lung highest, above the level in tumor. Paired adjacent lung recovered a median roughly 60 of the top 100 tumor clones. A higher density of T cells in blood coincided with extended overall survival.

Germline V lookup: CDR1 LNHDA, CDR2 SQIVND (reference sequence). Between the trimmed V and J ends, which lost 2 bases and 7 bases, there was a span of 21 bases. This CDR3 has 17 amino acids. TCRdb keeps only in-frame clones here, not all; method: immunoSEQ multiplex PCR. The sample has 39,000 or so clones, roughly 83% seen once; the top ten hold 7.8%. The origin of this receptor is a man between 40 and 69 years old with stage II lung adenocarcinoma. The rearrangement uses TRBV19 and TRBJ2-1; D gene ambiguous. The starting material was PBMCs, obtained before any cancer treatment. The CDR3 protein is CASSISPGRLSGNEQFF. DNA of the CDR3: TGTGCCAGTAGTATATCCCCGGGTCGGCTGAGTGGAAATGAGCAGTTCTTC.